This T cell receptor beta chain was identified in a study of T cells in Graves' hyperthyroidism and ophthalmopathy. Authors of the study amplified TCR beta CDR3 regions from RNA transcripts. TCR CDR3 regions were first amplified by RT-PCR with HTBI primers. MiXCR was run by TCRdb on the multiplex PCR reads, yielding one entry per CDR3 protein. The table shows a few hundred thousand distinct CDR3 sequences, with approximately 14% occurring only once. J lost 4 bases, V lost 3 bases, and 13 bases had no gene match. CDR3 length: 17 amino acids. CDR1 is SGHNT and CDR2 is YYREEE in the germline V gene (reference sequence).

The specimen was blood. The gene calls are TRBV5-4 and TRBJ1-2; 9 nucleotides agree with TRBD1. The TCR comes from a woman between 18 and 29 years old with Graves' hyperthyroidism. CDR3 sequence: CASSSTGTGIIAYGYTF. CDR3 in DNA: TGTGCCAGCAGCTCCACCGGGACAGGGATCATCGCCTATGGCTACACCTTC.